The source of this T cell receptor (beta chain) is a study of cytomegalovirus exposure and HLA in healthy donors. The study, taken as a whole, reports: What a later analysis showed was that several of the most significant clusters appeared linked to common viral pathogens. As a later analysis revealed, the rate of TCR association differed by HLA locus, with DRB1 most and HLA-C fewest. Excluded: some indistinguishable V segments such as TRBV6-2 and TRBV6-3.

With regard to this clone: No antigen is known for it.

PCR employed 60 Vbeta and 13 Jbeta primers. Generated by immunoSEQ multiplex PCR, the TCRdb table keeps only in-frame clones and is missing some. The table lists 150,000 or so clones, more than 65% of them singletons. The germline CDR1 and CDR2 sequences are MNHEY and SVGAGI. Trimming pared 0 bases from V and 7 bases from J, leaving 12 bases between. This CDR3 is 14 amino acids long. The clonotype originates from a male donor in good health and CMV-seronegative. This sequence joins TRBV6-5 and TRBJ1-1; no clear D. Sequencing used PBMCs. CDR3 sequence: CASSYSGIFGEAFF. CDR3 DNA: TGTGCCAGCAGTTACTCCGGGATTTTTGGTGAAGCTTTCTTT.